This T cell receptor beta chain came from a study of blood T cell repertoires in COVID-19. This CDR3 is 15 amino acids long. The ends lost 1 base at V and 5 bases at J; junction bases unmatched: 5. CDR1 and CDR2 from the germline V gene are SGHTA and FQGNSA. Some clones are missing from TCRdb's copy, which holds only in-frame ones; the method was immunoSEQ multiplex PCR. Here the sample spans about 42,000 clones, around 88% being singletons. This receptor was taken from a human donor in a cohort sampled during active COVID-19. V is TRBV7-2 and J is TRBJ1-1; 9 nucleotides match TRBD1. Specimen: peripheral blood. This CDR3 is CASSLEGTGLTEAFF. The CDR3 nucleotides are TGTGCCAGCAGCTTAGAGGGGACAGGGTTAACTGAAGCTTTCTTT.